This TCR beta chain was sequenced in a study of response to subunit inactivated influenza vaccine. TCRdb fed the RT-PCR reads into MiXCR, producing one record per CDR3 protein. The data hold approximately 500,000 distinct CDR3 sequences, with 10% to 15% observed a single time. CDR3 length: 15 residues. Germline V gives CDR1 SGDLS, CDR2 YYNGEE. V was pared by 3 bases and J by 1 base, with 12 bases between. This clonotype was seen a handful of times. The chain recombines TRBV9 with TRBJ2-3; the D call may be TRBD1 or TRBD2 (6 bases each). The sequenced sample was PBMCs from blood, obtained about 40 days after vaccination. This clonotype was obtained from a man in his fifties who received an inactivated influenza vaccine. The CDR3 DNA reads TGTGCCAGCAGCGAAAGGGGGGCTCGCACAGATACGCAGTATTTT. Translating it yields CASSERGARTDTQYF.